This entry describes one T cell receptor beta chain. Its cognate antigen has yet to be identified. No base quality information exists; no much larger clone differs at one position. To prepare the library, RT-PCR was applied. The run used a NextSeq 550. TCRdb reran the public reads through fastp at Q25 and MiXCR, keeping productive beta chains. Rows are unified per CDR3 protein, each entry keeping the most common DNA and genes. The sample table contains roughly 200,000 distinct CDR3 sequences; only one count was recorded for around 40% of them. The biggest ten clones account for roughly 12% of the sample. Including the terminal cysteine and phenylalanine, the CDR3 comprises 14 residues. The entry retains the CDR3 DNA only, 42 bases that are in frame from base 1. The germline V end is reduced by 5 bases and the J end by 3 bases; junction bases left unmatched: 5. The sample is drawn from a study of patients and donors after allogeneic stem cell transplantation (dated by TCRdb to about 2020).

Sequenced: blood, either unsorted or a sorted T cell fraction (not recorded which). The sequence derives from a human donor who was either an allogeneic HSCT recipient or a stem cell or donor lymphocyte infusion donor (not recorded which). It is not recorded whose cells these are; they may come from a transplant donor. The rearranged segments are TRBV12-3 or TRBV12-4 and TRBJ2-7; 9 bases in between match TRBD2. The sequenced DNA is TGTGCCAGCAGTCCTCTAGCGGGAAGCTACGAGCAGTACTTC. The encoded protein is CASSPLAGSYEQYF.